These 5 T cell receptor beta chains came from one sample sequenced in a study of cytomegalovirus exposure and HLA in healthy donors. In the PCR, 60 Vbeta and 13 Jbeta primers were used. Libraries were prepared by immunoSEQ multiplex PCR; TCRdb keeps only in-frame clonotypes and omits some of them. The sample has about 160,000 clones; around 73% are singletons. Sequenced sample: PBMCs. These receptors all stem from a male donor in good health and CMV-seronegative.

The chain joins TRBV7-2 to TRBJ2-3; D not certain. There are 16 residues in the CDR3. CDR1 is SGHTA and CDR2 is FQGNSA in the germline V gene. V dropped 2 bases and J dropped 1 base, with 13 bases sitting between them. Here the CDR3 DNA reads TGTGCCAGCAGCTTAATGCGGCACCTCGGCACAGATACGCAGTATTTT. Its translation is CASSLMRHLGTDTQYF. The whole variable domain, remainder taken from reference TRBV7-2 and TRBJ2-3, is GAGVSQSPSNKVTEKGKDVELRCDPISGHTALYWYRQSLGQGLEFLIYFQGNSAPDKSGLPSDRFSAERTGGSVSTLTIQRTQQEDSAVYLCASSLMRHLGTDTQYFGPGTRLTVL.

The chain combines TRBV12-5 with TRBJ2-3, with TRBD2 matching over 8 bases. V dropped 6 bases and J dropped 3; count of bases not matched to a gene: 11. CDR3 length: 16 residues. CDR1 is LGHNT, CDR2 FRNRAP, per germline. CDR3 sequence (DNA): TGTGCTAGTGGCCAACCTCCGGGGGGGCCAACAGATACGCAGTATTTT. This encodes CASGQPPGGPTDTQYF.

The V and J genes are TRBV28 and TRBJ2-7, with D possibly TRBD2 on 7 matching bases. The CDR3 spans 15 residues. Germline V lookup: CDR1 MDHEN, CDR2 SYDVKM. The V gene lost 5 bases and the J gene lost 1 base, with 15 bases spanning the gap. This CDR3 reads CASSQSGTPSYEQYF. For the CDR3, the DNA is TGTGCCAGCAGTCAAAGCGGGACACCTTCCTACGAGCAGTACTTC.

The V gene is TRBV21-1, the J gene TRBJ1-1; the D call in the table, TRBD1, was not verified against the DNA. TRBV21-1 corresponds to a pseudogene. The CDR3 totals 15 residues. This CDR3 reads CASSTGQGLNTEAFF. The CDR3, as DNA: TGTGCCAGCAGCACCGGACAAGGTCTGAACACTGAAGCTTTCTTT.

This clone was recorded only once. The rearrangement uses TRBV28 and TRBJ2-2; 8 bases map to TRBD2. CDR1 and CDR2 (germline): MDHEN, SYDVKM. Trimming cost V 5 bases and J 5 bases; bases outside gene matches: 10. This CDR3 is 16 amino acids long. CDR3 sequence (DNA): TGTGCCAGCAGTACCCCGCTAGCGGGTCCTACCGGGGAGCTGTTTTTT. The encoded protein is CASSTPLAGPTGELFF.